This is a list of T cell receptor beta chains from one sample in a study of cytomegalovirus exposure and HLA in healthy donors. Measured with immunoSEQ multiplex PCR; TCRdb has only the in-frame clones, and not every one. This listing includes some 76,000 clones. Sequences were obtained from PBMCs. These receptors came from a female donor in good health and CMV-seropositive. The CDR3 runs from the conserved cysteine through the conserved F or W. The D gene is left open where the match is weak.

J: TRBJ1-1; V: TRBV18; D: TRBD1; CDR3: CASSRLRGPTEAFF; DNA: TGTGCCAGCTCACGCCTAAGGGGGCCCACTGAAGCTTTCTTT
J: TRBJ2-7; V: TRBV15; D: TRBD2; CDR3: CATSRDLTSGGYEQYF; DNA: TGTGCCACCAGCAGAGATCTGACTAGCGGGGGTTACGAGCAGTACTTC
J: TRBJ1-4; V: TRBV4-3; D: TRBD1; CDR3: CASSQDWSGQLNEKLFF; DNA: TGCGCCAGCAGCCAAGATTGGTCGGGACAGCTTAATGAAAAACTGTTTTTT
J: TRBJ2-2; V: TRBV19; D: TRBD2; CDR3: CASSHSSGGEGDTGELFF; DNA: TGTGCCAGTAGTCACTCATCGGGGGGAGAGGGTGACACCGGGGAGCTGTTTTTT
J: TRBJ1-5; V: TRBV19; D: .; CDR3: CASSQGSQPQHF; DNA: TGTGCCAGTAGTCAGGGGAGTCAGCCCCAGCATTTT
J: TRBJ1-5; V: TRBV19; D: .; CDR3: CASSIVPGGGNQPQHF; DNA: TGTGCCAGTAGTATAGTTCCGGGCGGGGGCAATCAGCCCCAGCATTTT
J: TRBJ2-2; V: TRBV29-1; D: TRBD1; CDR3: CSVWGQGGPGGELFF; DNA: TGCAGCGTGTGGGGACAGGGGGGCCCGGGCGGGGAGCTGTTTTTT
J: TRBJ1-1; V: TRBV28; D: .; CDR3: CASSQGRSAEAFF; DNA: TGTGCCAGCAGCCAGGGGCGGAGCGCTGAAGCTTTCTTT
J: TRBJ2-7; V: TRBV4-1; D: .; CDR3: CASSQVHRTRGGTYEQYF; DNA: TGCGCCAGCAGCCAAGTTCATCGGACTAGAGGGGGAACCTACGAGCAGTACTTC
J: TRBJ2-1; V: TRBV29-1; D: .; CDR3: CSVGHGLGSFSSGEQFF; DNA: TGCAGCGTCGGACACGGGTTGGGTTCCTTCAGTTCGGGTGAGCAGTTCTTC
J: TRBJ1-2; V: TRBV30; D: .; CDR3: CAWSAVAYGYTF; DNA: TGTGCCTGGAGTGCTGTGGCCTATGGCTACACCTTC
J: TRBJ2-6; V: TRBV4-1; D: .; CDR3: CASSQIPGAGANVLTF; DNA: TGCGCCAGCAGCCAAATCCCAGGTGCTGGGGCCAACGTCCTGACTTTC
J: TRBJ2-7; V: TRBV7-8; D: .; CDR3: CASSEGAALWYEQYF; DNA: TGTGCCAGCAGCGAGGGAGCGGCGCTTTGGTACGAGCAGTACTTC
J: TRBJ2-5; V: TRBV28; D: .; CDR3: CASSSSSRGQETQYF; DNA: TGTGCCAGCAGTTCATCGAGCCGGGGACAAGAGACCCAGTACTTC
J: TRBJ2-7; V: TRBV6-5; D: .; CDR3: CASSYPGQAYEQYF; DNA: TGTGCCAGCAGTTACCCCGGCCAGGCCTACGAGCAGTACTTC
J: TRBJ2-6; V: TRBV2; D: .; CDR3: CASSERSGANVLTF; DNA: TGTGCCAGCAGTGAGAGGTCTGGGGCCAACGTCCTGACTTTC
J: TRBJ2-5; V: TRBV13; D: .; CDR3: CASSLGSKGVQYF; DNA: TGTGCCAGCAGCTTAGGATCCAAAGGGGTCCAGTACTTC